This T cell receptor beta chain was sequenced in a study of OX40 agonist ivuxolimab in advanced cancers. Study at large: Males comprised approximately 84% of the group, whose mean age was roughly 64 years (range 23 to 79).

For this clone: Its antigen is unidentified.

Clones were sequenced by immunoSEQ multiplex PCR, and TCRdb holds only the in-frame ones, with some missing. Of over 40,000 clones listed, about 85% were seen once; the top ten hold approximately 2.6%. Whole-study results and caveats: Fewer expanded clones were found on average in CD4+ than in CD8+ T cells.

This CDR3 is 12 amino acids long. The V end lost 5 bases, the J end lost 8 bases, and 10 bases lay between the germline ends. Germline V gene sequence: CDR1 MNHEY, CDR2 SVGAGI. This TCR was recovered from an adult with an advanced solid tumor such as melanoma, head and neck, liver or kidney cancer. The source was CD4+ or CD8+ T cells sorted from blood, collected in a trial of the OX40 agonist ivuxolimab. This chain connects TRBV6-5 to TRBJ2-1, with D tentatively TRBD1 (6 bases). CDR3 protein: CASSDRSDEQFF. The CDR3 nucleotides read TGTGCCAGCAGTGACAGGAGCGATGAGCAGTTCTTC.